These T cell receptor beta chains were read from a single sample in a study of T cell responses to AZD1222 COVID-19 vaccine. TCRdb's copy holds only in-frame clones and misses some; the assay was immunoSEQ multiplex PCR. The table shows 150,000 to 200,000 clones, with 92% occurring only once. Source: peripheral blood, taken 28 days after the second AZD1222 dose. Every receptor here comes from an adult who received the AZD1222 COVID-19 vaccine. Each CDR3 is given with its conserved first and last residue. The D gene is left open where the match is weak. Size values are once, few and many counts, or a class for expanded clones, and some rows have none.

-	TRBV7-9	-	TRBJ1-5	TGTGCCAGCAGCTTAAACCCAGGGGACAATCAGCCCCAGCATTTT	CASSLNPGDNQPQHF
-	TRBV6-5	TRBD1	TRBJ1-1	TGTGCCAGTCCGGGACAGGGGGTCGCGTCTGAAGCTTTCTTT	CASPGQGVASEAFF
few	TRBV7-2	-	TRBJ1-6	TGTGCCAGCAGCTTACGCAGGGTGAAGGATTCACCCCTCCACTTT	CASSLRRVKDSPLHF
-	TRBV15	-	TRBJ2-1	TGTGCCACCAGCAGGGCCCCGGTCTCAGTATCCGACAATGAGCAGTTCTTC	CATSRAPVSVSDNEQFF
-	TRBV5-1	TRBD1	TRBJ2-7	TGCGCCAGCAGCCCACAGGGGATCGGCTACGAGCAGTACTTC	CASSPQGIGYEQYF
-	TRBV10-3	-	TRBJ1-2	TGTGCCACCGCGGACAGCGATGGCTACACCTTC	CATADSDGYTF
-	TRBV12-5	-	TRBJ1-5	TGTGCTAGTGGTTTAGGGGGAGGCAATCAGCCCCAGCATTTT	CASGLGGGNQPQHF
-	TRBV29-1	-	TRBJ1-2	TGCAGCGTGACCTCTCGATTAAACTATGGCTACACCTTC	CSVTSRLNYGYTF
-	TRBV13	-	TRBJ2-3	TGTGCCAGCAGCTGGGGTGGAGGTGCAGATACGCAGTATTTT	CASSWGGGADTQYF
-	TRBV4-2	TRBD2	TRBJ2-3	TGTGCCAGCAGCCAAAGGCGACTAGCGGTCACAGATACGCAGTATTTT	CASSQRRLAVTDTQYF
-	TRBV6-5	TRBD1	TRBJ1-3	TGTGCCAGCAGTAAGACAGGGACTGGAAACACCATATATTTT	CASSKTGTGNTIYF
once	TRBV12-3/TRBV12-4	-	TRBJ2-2	TGTGCCAGCAGCCCCCAGTACACCGGGGAGCTGTTTTTT	CASSPQYTGELFF
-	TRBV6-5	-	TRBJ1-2	TGTGCCAGCAGTTACTCGGACGAGGTTAACTATGGCTACACCTTC	CASSYSDEVNYGYTF
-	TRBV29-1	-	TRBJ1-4	TGCAGCGTTACAGGGAATAATGAAAAACTGTTTTTT	CSVTGNNEKLFF
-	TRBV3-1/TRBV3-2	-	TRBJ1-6	TGTGCCAGCAGCCGTGGGGAGGATTCACCCCTCCACTTT	CASSRGEDSPLHF
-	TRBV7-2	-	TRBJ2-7	TGTGCCAGCAGCTTAGGGACGCCTTACGAGCAGTACTTC	CASSLGTPYEQYF
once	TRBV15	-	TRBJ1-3	TGTGCCACCAGCAGAGAGCAGAGGGGAAACACCATATATTTT	CATSREQRGNTIYF
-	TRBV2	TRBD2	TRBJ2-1	TGTGCCAGCAGTGCCATAGCGGGGGGGCCTAGGAATGAGCAGTTCTTC	CASSAIAGGPRNEQFF
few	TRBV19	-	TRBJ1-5	TGTGCCAGTAGCGGGACACTCTATAGCAATCAGCCCCAGCATTTT	CASSGTLYSNQPQHF
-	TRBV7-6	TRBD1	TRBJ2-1	TGTGCCAGCAGCCCAACTCCGGACAGGGTGAGCAATGAGCAGTTCTTC	CASSPTPDRVSNEQFF